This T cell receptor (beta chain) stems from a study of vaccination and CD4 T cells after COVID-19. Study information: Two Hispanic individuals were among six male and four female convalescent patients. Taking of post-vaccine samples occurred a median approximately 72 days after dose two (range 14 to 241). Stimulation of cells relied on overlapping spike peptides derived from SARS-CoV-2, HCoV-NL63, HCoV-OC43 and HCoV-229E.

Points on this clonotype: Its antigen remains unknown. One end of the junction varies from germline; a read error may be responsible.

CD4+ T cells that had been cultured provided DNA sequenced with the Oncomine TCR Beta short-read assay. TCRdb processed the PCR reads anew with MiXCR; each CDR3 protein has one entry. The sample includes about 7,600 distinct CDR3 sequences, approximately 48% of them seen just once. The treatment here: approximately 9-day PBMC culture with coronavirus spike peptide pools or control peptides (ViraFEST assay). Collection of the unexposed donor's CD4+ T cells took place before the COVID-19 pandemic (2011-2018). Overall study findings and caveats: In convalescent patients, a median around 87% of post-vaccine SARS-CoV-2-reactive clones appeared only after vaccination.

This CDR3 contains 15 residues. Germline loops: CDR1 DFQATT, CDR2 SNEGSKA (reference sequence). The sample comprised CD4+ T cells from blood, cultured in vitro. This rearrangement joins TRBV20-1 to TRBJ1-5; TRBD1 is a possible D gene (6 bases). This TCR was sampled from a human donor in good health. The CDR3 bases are TGCAGTGCCAGAGTACAGGGTCGAGGAAATCAGCCCCAGCATTTT. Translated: CSARVQGRGNQPQHF.